This T cell receptor (beta chain) derives from a study of blood T cell repertoires in COVID-19. Across the whole study: There were acute and convalescent COVID-19 samples, and they came from the United States, Italy and Spain. In each case, the material was cDNA or gDNA derived from T cells, B-cell-depleted T cells, or PBMCs.

In the original analysis: Scientists estimated how many nucleated cells there were by amplifying reference gene primers. Assay: immunoSEQ multiplex PCR; the TCRdb copy retains only in-frame clones and omits some. Clone size and the V and J calls come from that table; the DNA yielded D and trimming. The table has roughly 57,000 clones, 90% to 95% seen once. There are a few counts of this clone. The TCR comes from a human donor in a cohort sampled during active COVID-19. Sequenced sample: peripheral blood.

Here the CDR3 DNA reads TGTGCCAGCAGCCGAGGACAGGATAATTCACCCCTCCACTTT. Amino acids: CASSRGQDNSPLHF. This chain links TRBV11-2 with TRBJ1-6; 7 nucleotides match TRBD1. Germline V gene data show CDR1 as SGHAT and CDR2 as FQNNGV. This CDR3 is 14 amino acids long. Trimming removed 5 bases from V and 5 bases from J; junction bases left unmatched: 3.